These 28 T cell receptor beta chains share one sample of origin, sequenced in a study of cytomegalovirus exposure and HLA in healthy donors. 60 Vbeta and 13 Jbeta primers were used in PCR. Some clones are missing from TCRdb's copy, which holds only in-frame ones; the method was immunoSEQ multiplex PCR. The data hold 130,000 to 150,000 clones, with more than 75% observed a single time. Sequencing used PBMCs. The receptors derive from a woman in her late teens or twenties in good health and CMV-seropositive.

This chain connects TRBV6-5 to TRBJ1-3; 7 positions match TRBD1. The CDR3 extends over 15 amino acids. Germline CDR1 is MNHEY and CDR2 is SVGAGI. The V segment lost 6 bases and the J segment 2 bases; nucleotides outside the gene matches: 7. The CDR3 spells CASRPPGQPGNTIYF. The DNA for the CDR3 is TGTGCCAGCAGACCCCCGGGACAGCCTGGAAACACCATATATTTT.

The V call is TRBV18, the J call TRBJ1-6, with D perhaps matching TRBD1 (5 bases). This CDR3 is 13 amino acids long. The germline V gene has CDR1 KGHSH and CDR2 LQKENI. Between the trimmed V and J ends, which lost 6 bases and 7 bases, there was a span of 10 bases. CDR3 sequence: CASSEPGNSPLHF. In DNA, the CDR3 is TGTGCCAGCTCCGAACCAGGGAATTCACCCCTCCACTTT.

The rearrangement links TRBV30 to TRBJ2-1, with 10 bases identical to TRBD2. V shed 2 bases, J shed 13 bases, and the junction held 5 bases outside the gene matches. This CDR3 has 12 residues. Germline values: CDR1 GTSNPN, CDR2 SVGIG (reference sequence). The CDR3: CAWSSGGAGQFF. CDR3 sequence (DNA): TGTGCCTGGAGTAGCGGGGGGGCCGGACAGTTCTTC.

This chain uses TRBV18 with TRBJ2-5, with D possibly matching TRBD2 (6 bases). Trimming took off 3 bases at V and 6 bases at J, with 23 bases between the two ends. The germline V gene has CDR1 KGHSH and CDR2 LQKENI. This CDR3 has 17 amino acids. The CDR3 loop is CASSPIPQGGVGKTQYF. The DNA of the CDR3 is TGTGCCAGCTCACCCATACCCCAAGGCGGGGTGGGGAAGACCCAGTACTTC.

The chain couples TRBV6-5 to TRBJ1-2, with D tentatively TRBD1 (6 bases). V dropped 5 bases and J dropped 6 bases, with 13 bases sitting between them. The CDR3 extends over 13 amino acids. Per the germline V gene, CDR1 is MNHEY and CDR2 is SVGAGI. DNA for the CDR3: TGTGCCAGCAGTCCGCGTGAGGGGGATGGCTACACCTTC. It codes for CASSPREGDGYTF.

By frequency in the sample, this clone is medium-sized. This chain uses TRBV19 with TRBJ1-2; no definite D call. Germline lookup yields CDR1 LNHDA and CDR2 SQIVND (reference sequence). The CDR3 totals 14 residues. Trimming shortened V by 0 bases and J by 7 bases, and 12 bases separated the two germline ends. The DNA of the CDR3 is TGTGCCAGTAGTATAGAATCCCCACGAGGTGGCTACACCTTC. Residues: CASSIESPRGGYTF.

This sequence joins TRBV5-1 and TRBJ2-6; D is uncertain. Per germline, CDR1 SGHRS and CDR2 YFSETQ. There are 15 residues in the CDR3. Trimming took off 3 bases at V and 1 base at J, with 8 bases between the two ends. The CDR3 is CASSSVVSGANVLTF. CDR3 coding DNA: TGCGCCAGCAGCTCCGTAGTGTCTGGGGCCAACGTCCTGACTTTC.

The chain combines TRBV5-1 with TRBJ2-2, with D possibly matching TRBD2 (6 bases). Germline values: CDR1 SGHRS, CDR2 YFSETQ. The CDR3 totals 14 residues. V was clipped by 3 bases and J by 6 bases, with 12 bases between them. CDR3 in DNA: TGCGCCAGCAGCTCGTGGAGGGGCCCCGGGGAGCTGTTTTTT. Its protein product is CASSSWRGPGELFF.

J is TRBJ1-1 and V is TRBV18; 8 positions match TRBD1. CDR1 and CDR2 from the germline V gene are KGHSH and LQKENI. V shed 4 bases, J shed 0 bases, and the junction held 1 base outside the gene matches. This CDR3 comprises 14 residues. CDR3 in DNA: TGTGCCAGCTCACTGGGACAGGTGAACACTGAAGCTTTCTTT. Its protein product is CASSLGQVNTEAFF.

V and J are TRBV7-8 and TRBJ1-4, with D possibly being TRBD1 (5 bases). The V end was cut by 5 bases, the J end by 4 bases, with 17 bases between. Germline V gene sequence: CDR1 SGHVS, CDR2 FQNEAQ. CDR3 length: 16 amino acids. CDR3 residues: CASSLVGQGYNEKLFF. As DNA, the CDR3 is TGTGCCAGCAGCCTAGTGGGGCAGGGATATAATGAAAAACTGTTTTTT. Full variable domain (missing parts from reference TRBV7-8 and TRBJ1-4): GAGVSQSPRYKVAKRGQDVALRCDPISGHVSLFWYQQALGQGPEFLTYFQNEAQLDKSGLPSDRFFAERPEGSVSTLKIQRTQQEDSAVYLCASSLVGQGYNEKLFFGSGTQLSVL.

This chain joins TRBV7-9 and TRBJ1-5; a possible D gene is TRBD1 (5 bases). The CDR3 has 14 residues. Trimming took off 5 bases at V and 3 bases at J, with 11 bases between the two ends. Per germline, CDR1 SEHNR and CDR2 FQNEAQ (reference sequence). CDR3: CASSQDSPNQPQHF. CDR3 sequence (DNA): TGTGCCAGCAGCCAAGACAGTCCCAATCAGCCCCAGCATTTT.

This clone is medium-sized (0.01 to 0.1%) by share. The V gene is TRBV18, the J gene TRBJ2-7; 7 nucleotides line up with TRBD1. This CDR3 has 14 residues. The junction had 7 bases not matched to a gene; V was cut back by 6 bases and J by 2 bases. The V gene's germline CDR1 is KGHSH and CDR2 LQKENI. The CDR3 spells CASSGTENTYEQYF. The CDR3 DNA follows: TGTGCCAGCTCCGGGACAGAGAACACCTACGAGCAGTACTTC.

With respect to this clone: A read error is likely, as this CDR3 ends without the conserved phenylalanine or tryptophan. V and J are TRBV4-1 and TRBJ1-1; D gene ambiguous. This CDR3 is 15 amino acids long. Between the trimmed V and J ends, which lost 4 bases and 2 bases, there was a span of 14 bases. From germline, CDR1 is MGHRA and CDR2 YSYEKL. Written as DNA, the CDR3 is TGCGCCAGCAGCCTATCCCGGGGAGCAAACACTGAAGCTTTCCTT. Translation gives CASSLSRGANTEAFL.

This clone was counted between two and nine times. V usage is TRBV27 and J usage is TRBJ1-1; D is undetermined. Germline CDR1 MNHEY, CDR2 SMNVEV (reference sequence). This CDR3 comprises 14 residues. V was cut by 6 bases and J by 3 bases, with 14 bases left in between. CDR3 sequence: CASRTGVRDTEAFF. The CDR3 DNA reads TGTGCCAGCAGGACCGGAGTGCGGGACACTGAAGCTTTCTTT.

There are a few counts of this clone. The CDR3: CASSLDRPNYGYTF. The CDR3, as DNA: TGTGCCAGCAGCTTGGACAGGCCGAACTATGGCTACACCTTC. The chain carries TRBV7-9 and TRBJ1-2; 7 bases fit TRBD1. The V gene's germline CDR1 is SEHNR and CDR2 FQNEAQ (reference sequence). The CDR3 runs 14 residues. The trim removed 3 bases at V and 2 bases at J, leaving 3 bases unmatched.

This clone was seen more than once but under ten times. V usage is TRBV4-3 and J usage is TRBJ1-2, with 8 positions matching TRBD1. CDR1 is LGHNA, CDR2 YSLEER, per germline. The trim removed 0 bases at V and 3 bases at J, leaving 9 bases unmatched. The CDR3 spans 17 residues. CDR3 loop: CASSQDRAGGAYYGYTF. As DNA, the CDR3 is TGCGCCAGCAGCCAAGATAGGGCAGGGGGCGCATACTATGGCTACACCTTC.

The table lists this clone with a few counts. The V and J genes are TRBV5-6 and TRBJ2-7; 10 bases match TRBD1. J gave up 7 bases and V 4 bases, and 8 bases lay outside the gene matches. From germline, CDR1 is SGHDT and CDR2 YYEEEE. The length of the CDR3 is 14 residues. CDR3 bases: TGTGCCAGCAGCCTTGGACAGGGGGAGGGTGAGCAGTACTTC. As protein: CASSLGQGEGEQYF.

Turning to this clone: At the DNA level, this CDR3 is encoded by other sequences in the same sample as well. CDR3 in DNA: TGTGCCTGGGGACAAGGGCAGCCCCAGCATTTT. This codes for CAWGQGQPQHF. The J gene is TRBJ1-5, the V gene TRBV30, with D tentatively TRBD1 (5 bases). Trimming pared 5 bases from V and 7 bases from J, leaving 9 bases between. The CDR3 is made up of 11 amino acids. Germline V lookup: CDR1 GTSNPN, CDR2 SVGIG (reference sequence).

Only a few counts were recorded for this clone. The J gene is TRBJ2-7, the V gene TRBV19; TRBD2 might be the D (5 bases). From germline, CDR1 is LNHDA and CDR2 SQIVND (reference sequence). V was pared by 1 base and J by 4 bases, with 17 bases between. The CDR3 sequence is 16 residues long. The CDR3 reads CASSIVRVEGTYEQYF. Here the CDR3 DNA reads TGTGCCAGTAGTATAGTCCGGGTCGAGGGAACTTACGAGCAGTACTTC.

The chain carries TRBV6-5 and TRBJ1-5, with a tentative D call TRBD1 (5 bases). CDR3 length: 13 amino acids. Germline V CDR1 and CDR2: MNHEY, SVGAGI. The V end lost 5 bases, the J end lost 7 bases, and 12 bases lay between the germline ends. This chain's CDR3 is CASSELRQQPQHF. In DNA, the CDR3 is TGTGCCAGCAGTGAATTAAGACAGCAGCCCCAGCATTTT.

The chain is built from TRBV4-3 and TRBJ2-7; 7 bases match TRBD1. J was trimmed by 3 bases and V by 0 bases; bases with no gene match: 17. The CDR3 extends over 19 amino acids. In germline, CDR1 is LGHNA, CDR2 YSLEER. DNA of the CDR3: TGCGCCAGCAGCCAAGAATGGGCAGGGGGAACAGGGGTTCTCTACGAGCAGTACTTC. It is translated as CASSQEWAGGTGVLYEQYF.

The genes are TRBV6-9 and TRBJ2-1; maybe TRBD2 (5 bases). The V end lost 2 bases, the J end lost 0 bases, and 14 bases lay between the germline ends. The CDR3 contains 17 residues. The germline CDR1 and CDR2 sequences are MNHGY and SVAAGI. CDR3 loop: CASSYRSGLSSYNEQFF. In DNA form, the CDR3 reads TGTGCCAGCAGTTATAGAAGCGGCCTAAGCTCCTACAATGAGCAGTTCTTC.

This clone has only a few counts. CDR3 nucleotides: TGTGCCAGCAGCCTCGCCGGACATGGCGTCAATGAGCAGTTCTTC. The encoded protein is CASSLAGHGVNEQFF. The chain recombines TRBV5-8 with TRBJ2-1, with D possibly being TRBD1 (5 bases). Trimming pared 4 bases from V and 6 bases from J, leaving 17 bases between. The CDR3 loop spans 15 amino acids. Germline-derived CDR1 and CDR2 are SGHTS and YDEGEE. Full variable domain (outside the CDR3, taken from reference TRBV5-8 and TRBJ2-1): EAGVTQSPTHLIKTRGQQATLRCSPISGHTSVYWYQQALGLGLQFLLWYDEGEERNRGNFPPRFSGRQFPNYSSELNVNALELEDSALYLCASSLAGHGVNEQFFGPGTRLTVL.

The chain employs TRBV13 and TRBJ2-1; D might be TRBD2 (5 bases). The CDR3 is 13 amino acids. Germline loops: CDR1 PRHDT, CDR2 FYEKMQ (reference sequence). The ends were cut back, 0 bases at V and 9 bases at J, with 9 bases in the middle. The CDR3: CASSLGNRGEQFF. For the CDR3, the DNA is TGTGCCAGCAGCTTAGGGAACCGGGGTGAGCAGTTCTTC.

This clone was detected only once. This sequence joins TRBV6-6 and TRBJ2-2; D is perhaps TRBD2 (6 bases). Trimming shortened V by 8 bases and J by 5 bases, and 12 bases separated the two germline ends. The CDR3 sequence is 13 residues long. Germline V gives CDR1 MNHNY, CDR2 SVGAGI (reference sequence). CDR3 protein: CASGVRDTGELFF. The CDR3 bases are TGTGCCAGCGGGGTGCGGGATACCGGGGAGCTGTTTTTT.

CDR3 bases: TGTGCCAGCAGTGTACCTTCCGGGACAACTAATTCACCCCTCCACTTT. Protein product: CASSVPSGTTNSPLHF. The chain recombines TRBV6-1 with TRBJ1-6, with D perhaps TRBD1 (6 bases). The V gene's germline CDR1 is MNHNS and CDR2 SASEGT. CDR3 size: 16 residues. Trimming took 4 bases from V and 6 from J, leaving 16 bases between them.

The chain carries TRBV6-5 and TRBJ2-2, with 8 bases lining up with TRBD2. This CDR3 region has 15 residues. Looked up from germline, CDR1 is MNHEY and CDR2 is SVGAGI. Trimming at V came to 5 bases and at J to 4 bases, leaving 6 bases not matched to a gene. CDR3 sequence reads: CASSTGGAITGELFF. CDR3 in DNA: TGTGCCAGCAGTACCGGGGGGGCGATCACCGGGGAGCTGTTTTTT.

V is TRBV9 and J is TRBJ1-3; D may be TRBD1 (5 bases). V was trimmed by 4 bases and J by 0 bases, leaving 11 bases between them. The germline gives CDR1 SGDLS, CDR2 YYNGEE. The CDR3 runs to 15 residues. The CDR3 sequence is CASSSDGGSGNTIYF. The CDR3 bases are TGTGCCAGCAGCTCTGACGGGGGCTCTGGAAACACCATATATTTT.